The 28 T cell receptor beta chains below were found in one sample sequenced in a study of monozygotic twins with inflammatory bowel disease. TCRdb reanalyzed the 5' RACE reads, giving one entry per CDR3 protein sequence and no DNA. The listing contains approximately 200,000 distinct CDR3 sequences. Specimen: blood. Receptors were obtained from a human donor with ulcerative colitis or Crohn's disease, or a healthy co-twin of an affected twin (not recorded which).

The chain couples TRBV12-3 or TRBV12-4 to TRBJ2-2; TCRdb gives TRBD1 as the D gene, but with no DNA this cannot be confirmed. This CDR3 is 16 amino acids long. This CDR3 reads CASSSSGSSFTGELFF.

CDR3 sequence: CATSRDRGGFYGYTF. V gene TRBV15 combines with J gene TRBJ1-2; without DNA, the TCRdb call of TRBD1 cannot be checked. The CDR3 is 15 amino acids. CDR1 and CDR2 from the germline V gene are LNHNV and YYDKDF (reference sequence).

This chain joins TRBV3-1 and TRBJ2-3; TCRdb's assignment of TRBD2 cannot be checked, as there is no DNA. CDR1 is LGHDT, CDR2 YNNKEL, per germline (reference sequence). The CDR3 spans 16 residues. CDR3 loop: CASRQRTSGFTDTQYF.

The genes are TRBV5-1 and TRBJ2-2; there is no DNA to check the TCRdb D call of TRBD1. The CDR3 contains 15 residues. Germline-derived CDR1 and CDR2 are SGHRS and YFSETQ. The CDR3 reads CASSEITGHPRELFF. The full variable domain, its missing parts supplied by reference TRBV5-1 and TRBJ2-2, is KAGVTQTPRYLIKTRGQQVTLSCSPISGHRSVSWYQQTPGQGLQFLFEYFSETQRNKGNFPGRFSGRQFSNSRSEMNVSTLELGDSALYLCASSEITGHPRELFFGEGSRLTVL.

The chain links TRBV5-1 to TRBJ2-3; with no DNA, the TCRdb D assignment of TRBD2 cannot be verified. CDR1 is SGHRS, CDR2 YFSETQ, per germline. The CDR3 sequence is 16 residues long. The CDR3 loop reads CARSYGTSGNTDTQYF.

This chain joins TRBV12-3 or TRBV12-4 and TRBJ2-3; TCRdb's D gene call, TRBD1, goes unchecked for lack of DNA. There are 15 residues in the CDR3. The CDR3 sequence: CASSTWTGSTDTQYF.

The V gene is TRBV7-9, the J gene TRBJ2-2; TCRdb's D gene call, TRBD2, goes unchecked for lack of DNA. Germline CDR1 and CDR2: SEHNR and FQNEAQ (reference sequence). CDR3 size: 17 residues. The CDR3 region is CASSCPKERTNTGELFF.

CDR3 protein: CASSPGGTGELFF. The chain carries TRBV7-2 and TRBJ2-2; TCRdb proposes TRBD1, but this gene call is untestable without DNA. This CDR3 is built from 13 residues. Germline lookup yields CDR1 SGHTA and CDR2 FQGNSA. The whole variable domain, remainder taken from reference TRBV7-2 and TRBJ2-2, is GAGVSQSPSNKVTEKGKDVELRCDPISGHTALYWYRQSLGQGLEFLIYFQGNSAPDKSGLPSDRFSAERTGGSVSTLTIQRTQQEDSAVYLCASSPGGTGELFFGEGSRLTVL.

The CDR3 spells CASSLGASNEKLFF. This rearrangement joins TRBV5-1 to TRBJ1-4; as DNA is missing, the TRBD1 call by TCRdb cannot be tested. The CDR3 length is 14 residues. The germline V gene has CDR1 SGHRS and CDR2 YFSETQ. The full variable domain, its missing parts supplied by reference TRBV5-1 and TRBJ1-4, is KAGVTQTPRYLIKTRGQQVTLSCSPISGHRSVSWYQQTPGQGLQFLFEYFSETQRNKGNFPGRFSGRQFSNSRSEMNVSTLELGDSALYLCASSLGASNEKLFFGSGTQLSVL.

V is TRBV20-1 and J is TRBJ2-1; TCRdb names TRBD1, which stays unverified in the absence of DNA. The germline V gene has CDR1 DFQATT and CDR2 SNEGSKA (reference sequence). This CDR3 is built from 15 residues. This CDR3 is CSADPGQRGYNEQFF.

The chain employs TRBV20-1 and TRBJ2-1; TCRdb designates TRBD2, a call that cannot be tested without DNA. CDR3 size: 16 residues. Germline V gene sequence: CDR1 DFQATT, CDR2 SNEGSKA (reference sequence). The CDR3 sequence is CSAAEWTSGAYNEQFF.

V and J are TRBV7-2 and TRBJ1-5. The CDR3 spans 15 residues. The germline V gene has CDR1 SGHTA and CDR2 FQGNSA. CDR3 amino acids: CASSLEAGASSPQHF.

The genes are TRBV9 and TRBJ2-4. This CDR3 has 14 residues. Per germline, CDR1 SGDLS and CDR2 YYNGEE. The CDR3 sequence is CASSVAFGGNIQYF.

The chain employs TRBV9 and TRBJ2-3; TCRdb lists TRBD1, though no DNA is available to test this call. CDR3 length: 15 residues. Germline assignment: CDR1 SGDLS and CDR2 YYNGEE. The CDR3 sequence is CASSPQGGAEGTQYF. The whole variable domain, filled in from reference TRBV9 and TRBJ2-3, reads DSGVTQTPKHLITATGQRVTLRCSPRSGDLSVYWYQQSLDQGLQFLIQYYNGEERAKGNILERFSAQQFPDLHSELNLSSLELGDSALYFCASSPQGGAEGTQYFGPGTRLTVL.

The V call is TRBV10-3, the J call TRBJ2-5; as DNA is missing, the TRBD1 call by TCRdb cannot be tested. This CDR3 contains 13 residues. Per germline, CDR1 ENHRY and CDR2 SYGVKD. This chain's CDR3 is CAISEQQGETQYF.

V is TRBV5-1 and J is TRBJ1-6; there is no DNA to check the TCRdb D call of TRBD1. The CDR3 length is 14 residues. Germline V gene lookup returns CDR1 SGHRS and CDR2 YFSETQ. CDR3 region: CASSPGQNNSPLHF.

The J gene is TRBJ2-2, the V gene TRBV7-9. Germline loops: CDR1 SEHNR, CDR2 FQNEAQ (reference sequence). This CDR3 has 13 residues. CDR3 amino acids: CASSLVSTGELFF.

The chain employs TRBV24-1 and TRBJ2-3; the TRBD1 assignment by TCRdb is unverifiable without DNA. The V gene's germline CDR1 is KGHDR and CDR2 SFDVKD. The CDR3 extends over 15 amino acids. CDR3 loop: CATQDRGQNTDTQYF.

V gene TRBV7-9 combines with J gene TRBJ1-5; the D call of TRBD1 rests on TCRdb alone, since no DNA is present to check it. CDR1 SEHNR and CDR2 FQNEAQ come from the germline V gene (reference sequence). The CDR3 loop spans 13 amino acids. The CDR3 is CASSRDADQPQHF.

The J gene is TRBJ1-5, the V gene TRBV20-1; TCRdb names TRBD1, which stays unverified in the absence of DNA. The CDR3 has 13 residues. Germline V gene sequence: CDR1 DFQATT, CDR2 SNEGSKA (reference sequence). The CDR3 loop reads CSASGGPNQPQHF.

The V gene is TRBV28, the J gene TRBJ2-1. The CDR3 is 11 amino acids. Germline CDR1 is MDHEN and CDR2 is SYDVKM. CDR3 in amino acids: CASCSGNEQFF. The full variable domain, in which reference TRBV28 and TRBJ2-1 provide the parts outside the CDR3, is DVKVTQSSRYLVKRTGEKVFLECVQDMDHENMFWYRQDPGLGLRLIYFSYDVKMKEKGDIPEGYSVSREKKERFSLILESASTNQTSMYLCASCSGNEQFFGPGTRLTVL.

V and J are TRBV7-9 and TRBJ1-2; TCRdb's D call of TRBD1 is untestable without DNA. The length of the CDR3 is 15 residues. Germline V CDR1 and CDR2: SEHNR, FQNEAQ (reference sequence). CDR3 amino acids: CASSVRTETNYGYTF.

The rearrangement joins TRBV5-1 to TRBJ1-4; TCRdb's assignment of TRBD1 cannot be checked, as there is no DNA. The CDR3 consists of 18 residues. Germline CDR1 SGHRS, CDR2 YFSETQ. This CDR3 is CASTRDLIKTGSNEKLFF.

V and J are TRBV25-1 and TRBJ1-2; TCRdb returns TRBD1, unconfirmable since there is no DNA. The CDR3 has 12 residues. Germline CDR1 is MGHDK and CDR2 is SYGVNS. The CDR3 sequence: CASTRTGNGYTF.

V usage is TRBV29-1 and J usage is TRBJ2-2; the TCRdb call, TRBD1, lacks DNA for checking. Germline V lookup: CDR1 SQVTM, CDR2 ANQGSEA. The CDR3 totals 16 residues. This CDR3 reads CSVLPGTGDNTGELFF.

This chain uses TRBV5-5 with TRBJ2-3. The CDR3 totals 12 residues. CDR1 and CDR2 from the germline V gene are SGHKS and YYEKEE (reference sequence). The CDR3 sequence: CASSLKWNTQYF.

V gene TRBV12-3 or TRBV12-4 combines with J gene TRBJ1-1. The CDR3 loop spans 12 amino acids. CDR3 sequence: CASSLQAREAFF.

The rearrangement links TRBV5-1 to TRBJ2-2; lacking DNA, the TRBD1 call made by TCRdb goes unchecked. Per germline, CDR1 SGHRS and CDR2 YFSETQ. The CDR3 runs to 13 residues. This CDR3 reads CASSTQGTGELFF.